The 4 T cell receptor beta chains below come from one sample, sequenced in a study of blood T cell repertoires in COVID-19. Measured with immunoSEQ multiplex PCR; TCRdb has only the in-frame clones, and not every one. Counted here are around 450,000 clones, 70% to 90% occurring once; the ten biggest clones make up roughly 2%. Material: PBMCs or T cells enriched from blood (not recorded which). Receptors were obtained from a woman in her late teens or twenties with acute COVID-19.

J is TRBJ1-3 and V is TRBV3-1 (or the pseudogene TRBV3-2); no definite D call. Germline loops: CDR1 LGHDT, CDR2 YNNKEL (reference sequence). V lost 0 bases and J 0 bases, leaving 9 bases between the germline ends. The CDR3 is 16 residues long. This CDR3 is CASSQDRSNSGNTIYF. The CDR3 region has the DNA TGTGCCAGCAGCCAAGATAGATCCAACTCTGGAAACACCATATATTTT.

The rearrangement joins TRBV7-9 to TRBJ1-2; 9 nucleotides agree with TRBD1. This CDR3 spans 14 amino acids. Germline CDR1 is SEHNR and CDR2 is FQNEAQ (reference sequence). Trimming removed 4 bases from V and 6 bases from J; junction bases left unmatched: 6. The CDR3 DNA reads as TGTGCCAGCAGCTCCGATGGGACAGGGAATGGCTACACCTTC. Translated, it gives CASSSDGTGNGYTF.

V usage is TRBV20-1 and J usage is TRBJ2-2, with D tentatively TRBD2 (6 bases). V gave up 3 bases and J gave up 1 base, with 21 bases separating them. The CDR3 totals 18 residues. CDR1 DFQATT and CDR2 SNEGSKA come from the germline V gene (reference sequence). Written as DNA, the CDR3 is TGCAGTGCTAGTGCAATGATTCGGGGACTTGAGAACACCGGGGAGCTGTTTTTT. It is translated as CSASAMIRGLENTGELFF.

Here the CDR3 reads CASSPLGTGGADYGYTF. For the CDR3, the DNA is TGTGCCAGCAGTCCCCTCGGGACAGGGGGCGCGGACTATGGCTACACCTTC. The rearrangement joins TRBV27 to TRBJ1-2, with 12 positions matching TRBD1. The CDR3 loop spans 17 amino acids. Germline assignment: CDR1 MNHEY and CDR2 SMNVEV (reference sequence). Germline trimming cut 5 bases from V and 3 bases from J; bases unmatched to any gene: 10.